What follows is one T cell receptor beta chain and its context. Only in-frame clones appear in the TCRdb table, and some are missing; sequencing was by immunoSEQ multiplex PCR. Counted here are roughly 70,000 clones, 90% occurring once; the ten biggest clones make up less than 8.5%. The data derive from a study of blood T cell repertoires in COVID-19. The germline V gene has CDR1 SGHNT and CDR2 YYREEE (reference sequence). This CDR3 is built from 15 residues. Trimming removed 6 bases from V and 2 bases from J, with 16 bases in between. The chain recombines TRBV5-4 with TRBJ2-3; a possible D gene is TRBD2 (7 bases). The sequence derives from a human donor in a cohort sampled during active COVID-19. Sequenced sample: peripheral blood. CDR3 sequence: CASKDGGQHTDTQYF. In nucleotides, the CDR3 is TGTGCCAGCAAGGACGGGGGGCAACACACAGATACGCAGTATTTT.